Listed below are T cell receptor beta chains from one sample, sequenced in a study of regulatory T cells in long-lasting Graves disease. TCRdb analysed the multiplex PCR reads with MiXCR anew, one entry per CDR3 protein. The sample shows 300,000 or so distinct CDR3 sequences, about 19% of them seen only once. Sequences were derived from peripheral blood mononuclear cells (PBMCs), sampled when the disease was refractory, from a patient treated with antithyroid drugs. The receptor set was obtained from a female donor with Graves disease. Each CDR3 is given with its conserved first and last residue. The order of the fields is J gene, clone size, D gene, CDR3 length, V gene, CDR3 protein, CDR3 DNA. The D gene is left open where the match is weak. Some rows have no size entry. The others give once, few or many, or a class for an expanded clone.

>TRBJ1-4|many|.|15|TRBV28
CASRYPAGSGEKLFF
TGTGCCAGCAGATACCCCGCAGGGTCAGGGGAAAAACTGTTTTTT
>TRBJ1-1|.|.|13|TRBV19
CASNRQKDTEAFF
TGTGCCAGCAACAGACAGAAGGACACTGAAGCTTTCTTT
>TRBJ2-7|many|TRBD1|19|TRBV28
CASSLSRTGVLRSSYEQYF
TGTGCCAGCAGTTTATCACGAACAGGGGTCCTTAGGAGCTCCTACGAGCAGTACTTC
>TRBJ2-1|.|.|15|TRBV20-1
CSASIGSPFYNEQFF
TGCAGTGCTAGCATCGGGAGCCCCTTCTACAATGAGCAGTTCTTC
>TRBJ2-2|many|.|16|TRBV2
CASSREGMGNTGELFF
TGTGCCAGCAGCCGTGAAGGCATGGGGAACACCGGGGAGCTGTTTTTT
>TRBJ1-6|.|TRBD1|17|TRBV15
CATRGWAGGASNSPLHF
TGTGCCACCAGGGGGTGGGCAGGGGGCGCCTCCAATTCACCCCTCCACTTT
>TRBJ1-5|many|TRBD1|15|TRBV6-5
CASSYEDRHYQPQHF
TGTGCCAGCAGTTACGAGGACAGGCACTATCAGCCCCAGCATTTT
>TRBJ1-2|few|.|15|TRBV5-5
CASSLGPTGHYGYTF
TGTGCCAGCAGCTTGGGGCCAACCGGGCACTATGGCTACACCTTC
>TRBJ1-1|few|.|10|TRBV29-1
CSVEGVEAFF
TGCAGCGTTGAAGGAGTAGAAGCTTTCTTT
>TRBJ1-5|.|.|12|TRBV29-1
CSVGLVGQPQHF
TGCAGCGTCGGGCTCGTTGGCCAGCCCCAGCATTTT
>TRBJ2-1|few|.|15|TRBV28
CASSLLGQAYNEQFF
TGTGCCAGCAGTCTCCTGGGGCAGGCTTACAATGAGCAGTTCTTC
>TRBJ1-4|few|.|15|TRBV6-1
CASSGGQGFSEKLFF
TGTGCCAGCAGCGGTGGTCAGGGCTTTTCTGAAAAACTGTTTTTT
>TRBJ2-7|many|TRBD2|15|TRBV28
CASSLTIAGVSEQYF
TGTGCCAGCAGTTTAACCATAGCGGGAGTAAGCGAGCAGTACTTC
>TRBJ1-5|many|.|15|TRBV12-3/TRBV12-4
CASSPGDTGQQPQHF
TGTGCCAGCAGCCCCGGGGACACGGGTCAACAGCCCCAGCATTTT
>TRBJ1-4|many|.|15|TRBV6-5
CASSYSVGNNEKLFF
TGTGCCAGCAGTTACTCCGTGGGCAATAATGAAAAACTGTTTTTT